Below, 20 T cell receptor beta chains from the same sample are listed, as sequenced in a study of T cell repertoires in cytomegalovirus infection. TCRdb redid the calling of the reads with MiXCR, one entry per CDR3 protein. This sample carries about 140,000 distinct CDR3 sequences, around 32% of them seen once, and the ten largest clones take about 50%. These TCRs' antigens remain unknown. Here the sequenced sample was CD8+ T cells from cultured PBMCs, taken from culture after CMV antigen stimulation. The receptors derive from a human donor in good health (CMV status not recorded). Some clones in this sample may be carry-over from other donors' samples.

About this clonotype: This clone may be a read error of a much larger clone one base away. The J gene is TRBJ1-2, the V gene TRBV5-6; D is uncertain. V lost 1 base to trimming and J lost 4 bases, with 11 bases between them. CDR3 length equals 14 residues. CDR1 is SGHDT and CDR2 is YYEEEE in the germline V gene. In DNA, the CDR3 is TGTGCCAGCAGCTTGAACTCCGACATCTATGGCTACACCTTC. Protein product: CASSLNSDIYGYTF.

The CDR3 DNA reads as TGCGCCAGCAGCCAAGATGGGCAGGCCGCTATTAATTCACCCCTCCACTTT. This codes for CASSQDGQAAINSPLHF. V usage is TRBV4-1 and J usage is TRBJ1-6; D unclear. The CDR3 covers 17 residues. The germline CDR1 and CDR2 sequences are MGHRA and YSYEKL. Trimming took 0 bases from V and 6 from J, leaving 15 bases between them.

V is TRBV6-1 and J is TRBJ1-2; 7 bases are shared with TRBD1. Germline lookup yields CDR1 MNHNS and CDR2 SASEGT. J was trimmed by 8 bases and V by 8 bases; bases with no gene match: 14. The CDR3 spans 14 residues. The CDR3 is CASWAQGGAKGYTF. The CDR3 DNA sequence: TGTGCCAGCTGGGCACAAGGGGGCGCGAAGGGCTACACCTTC.

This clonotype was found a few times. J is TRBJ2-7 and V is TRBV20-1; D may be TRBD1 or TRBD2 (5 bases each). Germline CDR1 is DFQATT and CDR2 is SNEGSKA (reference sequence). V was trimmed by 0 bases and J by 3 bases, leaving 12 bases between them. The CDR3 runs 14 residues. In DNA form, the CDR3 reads TGCAGTGCTAGAGACTACGGGACGCTCTACGAGCAGTACTTC. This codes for CSARDYGTLYEQYF.

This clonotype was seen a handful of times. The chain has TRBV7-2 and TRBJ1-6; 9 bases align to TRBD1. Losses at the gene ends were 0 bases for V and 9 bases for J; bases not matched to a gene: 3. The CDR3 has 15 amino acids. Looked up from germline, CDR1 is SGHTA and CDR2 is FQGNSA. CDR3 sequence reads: CASSLAGQGGSPLHF. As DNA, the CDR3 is TGTGCCAGCAGCTTAGCGGGACAGGGAGGTTCACCCCTCCACTTT.

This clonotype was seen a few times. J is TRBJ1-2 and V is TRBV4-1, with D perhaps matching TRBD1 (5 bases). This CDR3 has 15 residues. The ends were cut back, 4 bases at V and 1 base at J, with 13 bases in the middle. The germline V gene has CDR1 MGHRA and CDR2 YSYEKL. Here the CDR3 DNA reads TGCGCCAGCAGCCCTTCGACAGTTAATAACTATGGCTACACCTTC. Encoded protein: CASSPSTVNNYGYTF.

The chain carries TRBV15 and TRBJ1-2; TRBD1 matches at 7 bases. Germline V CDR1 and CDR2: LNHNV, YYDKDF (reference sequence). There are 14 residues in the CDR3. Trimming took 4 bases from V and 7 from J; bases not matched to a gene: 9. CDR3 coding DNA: TGTGCCACCAGCACAGAGACAGGGATAAGTGGCTACACCTTC. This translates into CATSTETGISGYTF.

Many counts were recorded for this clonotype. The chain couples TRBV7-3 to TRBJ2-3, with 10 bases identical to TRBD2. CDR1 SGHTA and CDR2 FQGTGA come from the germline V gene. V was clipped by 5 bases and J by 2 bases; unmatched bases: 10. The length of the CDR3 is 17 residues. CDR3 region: CASSLGWLAGDTDTQYF. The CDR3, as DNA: TGTGCCAGCAGCCTAGGTTGGCTAGCGGGGGACACAGATACGCAGTATTTT. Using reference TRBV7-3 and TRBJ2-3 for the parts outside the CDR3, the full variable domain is GAGVSQTPSNKVTEKGKYVELRCDPISGHTALYWYRQSLGQGPEFLIYFQGTGAADDSGLPNDRFFAVRPEGSVSTLKIQRTERGDSAVYLCASSLGWLAGDTDTQYFGPGTRLTVL.

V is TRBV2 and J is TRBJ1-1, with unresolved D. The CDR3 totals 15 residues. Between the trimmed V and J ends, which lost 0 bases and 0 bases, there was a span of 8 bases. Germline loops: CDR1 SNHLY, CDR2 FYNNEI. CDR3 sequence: CASSEARSMNTEAFF. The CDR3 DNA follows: TGTGCCAGCAGTGAAGCGCGGAGCATGAACACTGAAGCTTTCTTT.

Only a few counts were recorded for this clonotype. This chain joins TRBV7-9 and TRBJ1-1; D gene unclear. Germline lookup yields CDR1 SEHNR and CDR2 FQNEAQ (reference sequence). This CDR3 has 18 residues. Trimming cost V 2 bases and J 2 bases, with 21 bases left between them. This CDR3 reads CASSLLETTGPGNTEAFF. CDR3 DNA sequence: TGTGCCAGCAGCTTACTGGAGACAACCGGTCCGGGTAACACTGAAGCTTTCTTT.

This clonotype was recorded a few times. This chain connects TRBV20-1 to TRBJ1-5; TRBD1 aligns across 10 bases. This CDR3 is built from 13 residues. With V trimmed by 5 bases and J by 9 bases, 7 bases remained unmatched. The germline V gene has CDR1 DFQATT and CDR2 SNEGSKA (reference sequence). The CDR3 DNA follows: TGCAGTGCTCCCGGGACAGGGGACTGGCCCCAGCATTTT. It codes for CSAPGTGDWPQHF.

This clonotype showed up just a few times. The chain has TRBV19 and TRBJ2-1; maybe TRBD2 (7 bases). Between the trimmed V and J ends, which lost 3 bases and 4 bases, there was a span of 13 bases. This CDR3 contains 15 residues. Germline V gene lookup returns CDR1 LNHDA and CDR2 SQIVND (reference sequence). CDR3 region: CASSIYRGAYNEQFF. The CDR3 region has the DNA TGTGCCAGTAGTATTTACCGGGGGGCTTACAATGAGCAGTTCTTC. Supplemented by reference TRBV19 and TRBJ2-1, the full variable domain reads DGGITQSPKYLFRKEGQNVTLSCEQNLNHDAMYWYRQDPGQGLRLIYYSQIVNDFQKGDIAEGYSVSREKKESFPLTVTSAQKNPTAFYLCASSIYRGAYNEQFFGPGTRLTVL.

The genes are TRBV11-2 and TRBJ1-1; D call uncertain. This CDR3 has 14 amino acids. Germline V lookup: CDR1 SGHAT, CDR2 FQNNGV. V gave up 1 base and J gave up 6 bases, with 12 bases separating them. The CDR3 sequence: CASSLGFSEAEAFF. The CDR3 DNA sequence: TGTGCCAGCAGCTTAGGGTTTTCAGAGGCTGAAGCTTTCTTT.

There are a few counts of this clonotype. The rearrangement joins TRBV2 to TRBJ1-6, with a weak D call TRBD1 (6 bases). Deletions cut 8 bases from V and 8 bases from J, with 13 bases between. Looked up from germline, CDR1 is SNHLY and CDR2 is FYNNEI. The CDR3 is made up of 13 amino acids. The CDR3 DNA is TGTGCCAGCTATAGGACAGACCATTCACCCCTCCACTTT. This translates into CASYRTDHSPLHF.

The CDR3 nucleotides are TGTGCCAGCAGCCAATTCGTCTCGACCGGGGAGCTGTTTTTT. Amino acid sequence: CASSQFVSTGELFF. J is TRBJ2-2 and V is TRBV14; no reliable D call. This CDR3 region has 14 residues. The ends were cut back, 2 bases at V and 5 bases at J, with 9 bases in the middle. The V gene's germline CDR1 is SGHDN and CDR2 FVKESK.

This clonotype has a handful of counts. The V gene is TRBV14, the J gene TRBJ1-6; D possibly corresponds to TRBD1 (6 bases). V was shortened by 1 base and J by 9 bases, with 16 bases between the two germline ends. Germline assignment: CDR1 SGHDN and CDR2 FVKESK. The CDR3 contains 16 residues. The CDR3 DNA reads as TGTGCCAGCAGCCAAGCGAAGGGGGGTTTGAGTTCACCCCTCCACTTT. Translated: CASSQAKGGLSSPLHF. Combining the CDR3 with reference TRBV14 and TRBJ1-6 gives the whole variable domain EAGVTQFPSHSVIEKGQTVTLRCDPISGHDNLYWYRRVMGKEIKFLLHFVKESKQDESGMPNNRFLAERTGGTYSTLKVQPAELEDSGVYFCASSQAKGGLSSPLHFGNGTRLTVT.

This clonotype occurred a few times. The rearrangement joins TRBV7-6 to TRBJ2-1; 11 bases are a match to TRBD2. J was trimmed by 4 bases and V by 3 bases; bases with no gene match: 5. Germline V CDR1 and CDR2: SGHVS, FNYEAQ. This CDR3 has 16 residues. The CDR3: CASSFRLAGMYNEQFF. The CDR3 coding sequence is TGTGCCAGCAGCTTCCGACTAGCGGGGATGTACAATGAGCAGTTCTTC.

This CDR3 is CSVDREAFF. The DNA of the CDR3 is TGCAGCGTGGACAGAGAAGCTTTCTTT. The chain combines TRBV29-1 with TRBJ1-1; tentatively, D is TRBD1 (6 bases). This CDR3 contains 9 residues. Germline assignment: CDR1 SQVTM and CDR2 ANQGSEA. Trimming shortened V by 6 bases and J by 8 bases, and 7 bases separated the two germline ends.

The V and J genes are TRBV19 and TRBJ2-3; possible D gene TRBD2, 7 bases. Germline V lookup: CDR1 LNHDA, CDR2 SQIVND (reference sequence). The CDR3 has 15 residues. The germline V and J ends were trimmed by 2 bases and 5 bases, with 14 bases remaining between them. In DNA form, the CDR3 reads TGTGCCAGTAGTATATTTTCGGGGGGCAGAGATACGCAGTATTTT. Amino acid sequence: CASSIFSGGRDTQYF.

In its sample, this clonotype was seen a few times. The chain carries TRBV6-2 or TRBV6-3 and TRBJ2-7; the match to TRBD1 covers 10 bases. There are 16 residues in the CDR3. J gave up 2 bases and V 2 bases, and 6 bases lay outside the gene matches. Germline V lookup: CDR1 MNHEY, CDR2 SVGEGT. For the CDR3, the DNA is TGTGCCAGCAGTTACACGGGACAGGGGTCGACCTACGAGCAGTACTTC. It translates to CASSYTGQGSTYEQYF.